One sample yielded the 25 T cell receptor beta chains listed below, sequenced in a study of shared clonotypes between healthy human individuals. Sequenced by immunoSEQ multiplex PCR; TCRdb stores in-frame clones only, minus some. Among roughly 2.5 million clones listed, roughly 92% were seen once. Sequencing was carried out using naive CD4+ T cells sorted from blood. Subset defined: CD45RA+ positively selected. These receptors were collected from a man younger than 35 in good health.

The DNA for the CDR3 is TGTGCCAGCAGTGATTCCCCCGGGGCTAGCGGAGCCTACGAGCAGTACTTC. Translation gives CASSDSPGASGAYEQYF. The chain has TRBV25-1 and TRBJ2-7, with TRBD2 matching over 7 bases. There are 17 residues in the CDR3. CDR1 is MGHDK and CDR2 is SYGVNS in the germline V gene. The V segment lost 3 bases and the J segment 2 bases; nucleotides outside the gene matches: 13.

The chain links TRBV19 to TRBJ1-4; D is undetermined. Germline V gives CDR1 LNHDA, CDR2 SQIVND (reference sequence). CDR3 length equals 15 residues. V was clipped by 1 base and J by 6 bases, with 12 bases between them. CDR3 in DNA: TGTGCCAGTAGTATAGTCCGGCTTCGGGATGAAAAACTGTTTTTT. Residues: CASSIVRLRDEKLFF.

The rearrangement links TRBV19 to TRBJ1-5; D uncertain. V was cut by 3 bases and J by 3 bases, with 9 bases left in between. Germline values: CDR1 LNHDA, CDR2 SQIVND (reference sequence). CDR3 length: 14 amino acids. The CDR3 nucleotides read TGTGCCAGTAGTATGAATTCGAACAATCAGCCCCAGCATTTT. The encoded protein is CASSMNSNNQPQHF.

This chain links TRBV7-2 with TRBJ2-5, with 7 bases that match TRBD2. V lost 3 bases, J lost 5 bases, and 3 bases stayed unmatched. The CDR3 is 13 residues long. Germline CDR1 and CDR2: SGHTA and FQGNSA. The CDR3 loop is CASSFSGGETQYF. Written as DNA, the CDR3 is TGTGCCAGCAGCTTTTCGGGGGGTGAGACCCAGTACTTC.

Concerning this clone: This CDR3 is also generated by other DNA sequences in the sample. In nucleotides, the CDR3 is TGTGCCAGTAGTTTCACAGGGGAAAAACTGTTTTTT. Its translation: CASSFTGEKLFF. This chain uses TRBV19 with TRBJ1-4, with D possibly being TRBD1 (6 bases). V was trimmed by 5 bases and J by 8 bases, leaving 9 bases between them. The CDR3 contains 12 residues. From germline, CDR1 is LNHDA and CDR2 SQIVND (reference sequence).

CDR3 residues: CATSRTRGQGQETQYF. Written as DNA, the CDR3 is TGTGCCACCAGCAGAACCCGGGGACAGGGACAAGAGACCCAGTACTTC. The rearrangement uses TRBV15 and TRBJ2-5; TRBD1 matches 9 bases. The CDR3 runs to 16 residues. V was pared by 2 bases and J by 2 bases, with 6 bases of the junction left unmatched. Germline CDR1 is LNHNV and CDR2 is YYDKDF (reference sequence). The entire variable domain, with the rest obtained from reference TRBV15 and TRBJ2-5, is as follows: DAMVIQNPRYQVTQFGKPVTLSCSQTLNHNVMYWYQQKSSQAPKLLFHYYDKDFNNEADTPDNFQSRRPNTSFCFLDIRSPGLGDTAMYLCATSRTRGQGQETQYFGPGTRLLVL.

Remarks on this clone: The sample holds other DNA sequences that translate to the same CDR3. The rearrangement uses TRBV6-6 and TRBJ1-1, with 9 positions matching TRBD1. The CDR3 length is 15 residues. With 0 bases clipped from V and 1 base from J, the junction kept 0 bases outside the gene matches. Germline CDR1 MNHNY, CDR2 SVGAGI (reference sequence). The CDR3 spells CASSYSDRGNTEAFF. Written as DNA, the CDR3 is TGTGCCAGCAGTTACTCGGACAGGGGGAACACTGAAGCTTTCTTT.

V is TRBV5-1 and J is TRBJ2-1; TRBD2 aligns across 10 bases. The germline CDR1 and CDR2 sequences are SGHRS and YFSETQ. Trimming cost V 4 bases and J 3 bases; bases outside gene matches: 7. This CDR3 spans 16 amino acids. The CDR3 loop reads CASSLPAGGIYNEQFF. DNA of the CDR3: TGCGCCAGCAGCCTGCCAGCGGGGGGGATCTACAATGAGCAGTTCTTC.

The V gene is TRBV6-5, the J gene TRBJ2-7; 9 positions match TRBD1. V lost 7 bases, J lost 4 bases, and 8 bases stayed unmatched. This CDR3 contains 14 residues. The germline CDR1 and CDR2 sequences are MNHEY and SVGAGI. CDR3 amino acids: CASNKGQGSYEQYF. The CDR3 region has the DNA TGTGCCAGCAACAAGGGACAGGGTTCGTACGAGCAGTACTTC.

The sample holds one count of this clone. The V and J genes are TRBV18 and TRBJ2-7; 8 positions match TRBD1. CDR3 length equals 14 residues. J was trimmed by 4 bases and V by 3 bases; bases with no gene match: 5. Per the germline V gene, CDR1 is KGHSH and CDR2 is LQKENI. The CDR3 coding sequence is TGTGCCAGCTCACCGTTCGGACAGGGTTACGAGCAGTACTTC. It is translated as CASSPFGQGYEQYF. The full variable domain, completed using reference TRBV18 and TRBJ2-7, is NAGVMQNPRHLVRRRGQEARLRCSPMKGHSHVYWYRQLPEEGLKFMVYLQKENIIDESGMPKERFSAEFPKEGPSILRIQQVVRGDSAAYFCASSPFGQGYEQYFGPGTRLTVT.

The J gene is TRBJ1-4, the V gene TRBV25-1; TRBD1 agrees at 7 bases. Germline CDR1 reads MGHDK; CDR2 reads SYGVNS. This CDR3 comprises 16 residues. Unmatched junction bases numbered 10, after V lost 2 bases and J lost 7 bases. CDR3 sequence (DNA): TGTGCCAGCAGTGAAACCGGCACGACAGGGCGTGAAAAACTGTTTTTT. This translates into CASSETGTTGREKLFF. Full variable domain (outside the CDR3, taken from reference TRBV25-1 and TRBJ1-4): EADIYQTPRYLVIGTGKKITLECSQTMGHDKMYWYQQDPGMELHLIHYSYGVNSTEKGDLSSESTVSRIRTEHFPLTLESARPSHTSQYLCASSETGTTGREKLFFGSGTQLSVL.

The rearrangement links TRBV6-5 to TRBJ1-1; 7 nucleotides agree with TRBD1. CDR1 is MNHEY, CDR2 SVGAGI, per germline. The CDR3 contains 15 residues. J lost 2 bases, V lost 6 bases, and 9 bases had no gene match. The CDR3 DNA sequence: TGTGCCAGCAGCCACCCGGACAGGACCAACACTGAAGCTTTCTTT. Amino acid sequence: CASSHPDRTNTEAFF.

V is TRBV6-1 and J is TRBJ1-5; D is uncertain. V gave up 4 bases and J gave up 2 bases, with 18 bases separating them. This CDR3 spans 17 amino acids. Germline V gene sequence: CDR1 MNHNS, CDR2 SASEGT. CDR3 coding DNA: TGTGCCAGCAGTGCACTCTTGGGGAATTTCGGCAATCAGCCCCAGCATTTT. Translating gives CASSALLGNFGNQPQHF.

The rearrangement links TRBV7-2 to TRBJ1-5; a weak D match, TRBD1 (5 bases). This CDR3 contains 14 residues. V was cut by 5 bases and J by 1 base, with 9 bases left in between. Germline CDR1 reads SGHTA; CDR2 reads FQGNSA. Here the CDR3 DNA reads TGTGCCAGCAGCGTGACAGCGAGCAATCAGCCCCAGCATTTT. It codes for CASSVTASNQPQHF. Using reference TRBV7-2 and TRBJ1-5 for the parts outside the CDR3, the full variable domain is GAGVSQSPSNKVTEKGKDVELRCDPISGHTALYWYRQSLGQGLEFLIYFQGNSAPDKSGLPSDRFSAERTGGSVSTLTIQRTQQEDSAVYLCASSVTASNQPQHFGDGTRLSIL.

The CDR3 loop is CASSLGQVSGNTIYF. Written as DNA, the CDR3 is TGTGCCAGCAGCTTGGGGCAGGTCTCTGGAAACACCATATATTTT. J is TRBJ1-3 and V is TRBV5-8; D is uncertain. This CDR3 is built from 15 residues. The V and J ends lost 0 bases and 0 bases respectively, with 7 bases between them. Germline V gene data show CDR1 as SGHTS and CDR2 as YDEGEE. Variable domain in full (rest from reference TRBV5-8 and TRBJ1-3): EAGVTQSPTHLIKTRGQQATLRCSPISGHTSVYWYQQALGLGLQFLLWYDEGEERNRGNFPPRFSGRQFPNYSSELNVNALELEDSALYLCASSLGQVSGNTIYFGEGSWLTVV.

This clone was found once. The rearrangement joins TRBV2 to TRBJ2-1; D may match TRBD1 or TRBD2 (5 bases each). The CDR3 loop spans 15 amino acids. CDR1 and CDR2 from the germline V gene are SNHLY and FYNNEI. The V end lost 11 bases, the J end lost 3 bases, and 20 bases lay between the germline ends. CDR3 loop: CAQGAGRVLYNEQFF. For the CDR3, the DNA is TGTGCCCAAGGGGCGGGCCGAGTCCTCTACAATGAGCAGTTCTTC.

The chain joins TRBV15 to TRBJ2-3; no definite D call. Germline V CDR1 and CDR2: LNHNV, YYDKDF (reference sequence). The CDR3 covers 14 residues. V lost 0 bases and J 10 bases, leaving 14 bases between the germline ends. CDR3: CATSRDQGRVAQYF. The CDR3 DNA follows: TGTGCCACCAGCAGAGATCAAGGACGGGTTGCGCAGTATTTT.

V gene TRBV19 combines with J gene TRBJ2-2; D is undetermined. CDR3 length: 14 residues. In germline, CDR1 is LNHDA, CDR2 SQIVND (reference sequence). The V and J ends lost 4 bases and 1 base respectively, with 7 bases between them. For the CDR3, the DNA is TGTGCCAGTAGTAGCCCCAGGAACACCGGGGAGCTGTTTTTT. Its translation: CASSSPRNTGELFF.

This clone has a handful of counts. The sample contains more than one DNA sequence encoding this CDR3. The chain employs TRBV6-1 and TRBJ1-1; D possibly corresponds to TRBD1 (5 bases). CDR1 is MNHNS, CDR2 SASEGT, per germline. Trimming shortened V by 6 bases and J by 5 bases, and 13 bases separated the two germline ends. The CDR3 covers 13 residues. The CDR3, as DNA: TGTGCCAGCAGGCCAACAGGAGGAACTGAAGCTTTCTTT. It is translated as CASRPTGGTEAFF.

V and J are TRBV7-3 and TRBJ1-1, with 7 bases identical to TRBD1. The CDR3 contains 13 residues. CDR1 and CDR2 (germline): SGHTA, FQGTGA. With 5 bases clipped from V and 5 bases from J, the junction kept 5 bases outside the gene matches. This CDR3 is CASSAQGGTEAFF. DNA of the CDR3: TGTGCCAGCAGCGCCCAGGGGGGGACTGAAGCTTTCTTT. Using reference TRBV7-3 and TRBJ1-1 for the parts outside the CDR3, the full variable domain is GAGVSQTPSNKVTEKGKYVELRCDPISGHTALYWYRQSLGQGPEFLIYFQGTGAADDSGLPNDRFFAVRPEGSVSTLKIQRTERGDSAVYLCASSAQGGTEAFFGQGTRLTVV.

The DNA for the CDR3 is TGCGCCAGCAGCCCCCAGGGGTTCGGTGAGCAGTTCTTC. It yields the protein CASSPQGFGEQFF. This rearrangement joins TRBV4-1 to TRBJ2-1; tentative D call: TRBD1 (6 bases). In germline, CDR1 is MGHRA, CDR2 YSYEKL. The CDR3 has 13 residues. V was cut by 4 bases and J by 9 bases, with 13 bases left in between.

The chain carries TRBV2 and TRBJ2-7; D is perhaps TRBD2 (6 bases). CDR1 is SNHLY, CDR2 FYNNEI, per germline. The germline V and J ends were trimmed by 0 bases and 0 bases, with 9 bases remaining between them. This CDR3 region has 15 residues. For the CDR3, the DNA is TGTGCCAGCAGTGAAGCGCGGGGCAGCTCCTACGAGCAGTACTTC. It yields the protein CASSEARGSSYEQYF. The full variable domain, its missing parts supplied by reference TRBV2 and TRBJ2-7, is EPEVTQTPSHQVTQMGQEVILRCVPISNHLYFYWYRQILGQKVEFLVSFYNNEISEKSEIFDDQFSVERPDGSNFTLKIRSTKLEDSAMYFCASSEARGSSYEQYFGPGTRLTVT.

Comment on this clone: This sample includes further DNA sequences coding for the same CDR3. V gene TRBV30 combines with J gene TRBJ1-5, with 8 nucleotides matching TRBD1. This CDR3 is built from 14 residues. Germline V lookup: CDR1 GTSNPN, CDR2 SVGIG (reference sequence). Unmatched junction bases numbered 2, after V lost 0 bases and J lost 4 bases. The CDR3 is CAWSVQGGNQPQHF. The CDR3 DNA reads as TGTGCCTGGAGTGTACAGGGGGGGAATCAGCCCCAGCATTTT.

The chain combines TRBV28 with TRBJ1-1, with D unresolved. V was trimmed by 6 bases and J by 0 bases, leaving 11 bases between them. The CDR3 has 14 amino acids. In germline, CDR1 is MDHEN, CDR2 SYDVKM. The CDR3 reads CASRITAMNTEAFF. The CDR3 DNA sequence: TGTGCCAGCAGAATAACAGCTATGAACACTGAAGCTTTCTTT.

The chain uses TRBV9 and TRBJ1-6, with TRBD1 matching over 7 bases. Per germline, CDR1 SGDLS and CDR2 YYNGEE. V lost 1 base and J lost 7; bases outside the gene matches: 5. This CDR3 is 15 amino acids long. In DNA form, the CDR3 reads TGTGCCAGCAGCGTATCTGGGACAGACAATTCACCCCTCCACTTT. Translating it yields CASSVSGTDNSPLHF.